Listed below are T cell receptor beta chains from one sample, sequenced in a study of cytomegalovirus exposure and HLA in healthy donors. Clones were read by immunoSEQ multiplex PCR, and TCRdb kept only the in-frame ones, dropping some. The repertoire holds roughly 130,000 clones, with 80% as singletons. The sample taken for sequencing was PBMCs. The receptors originated from a man aged 35-49 years in good health and CMV-seronegative. Both conserved end residues are part of each CDR3. A D gene is named only where the DNA matches it firmly. A row's size may be missing; if present it is once, few, many or a size class.

clone size	D gene	J gene	V gene	CDR3 DNA	CDR3 protein
NA	NA	TRBJ2-1	TRBV5-6	TGTGCCAGCAGCTTGGGATTGGAGTACAATGAGCAGTTCTTC	CASSLGLEYNEQFF
NA	TRBD1	TRBJ1-4	TRBV4-2	TGTGCCAGCAGCCAACAGGGGACAGGGGTAGGGAAACTGTTTTTT	CASSQQGTGVGKLFF
NA	TRBD2	TRBJ2-3	TRBV5-1	TGCGCCAGCAGGGTACTAGCGGGAGCAGATACGCAGTATTTT	CASRVLAGADTQYF
NA	NA	TRBJ2-7	TRBV5-1	TGCGCCAGCAGCTTCCAGGGATCAAACGAGCAGTACTTC	CASSFQGSNEQYF
once	TRBD2	TRBJ2-5	TRBV9	TGTGCCAGCAGCGTAGGAGGACTAGCGGGAGTAGGGGAGACCCAGTACTTC	CASSVGGLAGVGETQYF
NA	TRBD2	TRBJ2-3	TRBV9	TGTGCCAGCAGCGTAGGGGCTAGCGGAGAGCTCACAGATACGCAGTATTTT	CASSVGASGELTDTQYF
NA	TRBD2	TRBJ2-1	TRBV28	TGTGCCAGCAGTCTAGCGGGAACGGGGGGGAATGAGCAGTTCTTC	CASSLAGTGGNEQFF
NA	NA	TRBJ2-1	TRBV7-8	TGTGCCAGCAGCCCTTTTAGCACCGACAATGAGCAGTTCTTC	CASSPFSTDNEQFF
few	NA	TRBJ2-7	TRBV6-6	TGTGCCAGTTACGGGTCCCCAAACTACGAGCAGTACTTC	CASYGSPNYEQYF
NA	TRBD1	TRBJ2-5	TRBV19	TGTGCCAGTAGTACCTTGACAGGGGGTGGAGAGACCCAGTACTTC	CASSTLTGGGETQYF
NA	NA	TRBJ2-5	TRBV28	TGTGCCAGCAGTGTAGTGAAAGAGACCCAGTACTTC	CASSVVKETQYF
NA	TRBD2	TRBJ2-7	TRBV7-9	TGTGCCAGCAGCGACCTAGCGGGCGAGCAGTACTTC	CASSDLAGEQYF
NA	NA	TRBJ2-5	TRBV19	TGTGCCAGTAGTAGCGCGCATGAGGAGACCCAGTACTTC	CASSSAHEETQYF
NA	TRBD1	TRBJ1-5	TRBV19	TGTGCCAGTAGTGTCGGACAGGGTGGCAATCAGCCCCAGCATTTT	CASSVGQGGNQPQHF
NA	TRBD1	TRBJ2-5	TRBV7-6	TGTGCCAGCAGCCCCGCGGGACAGGGGCAAGAGACCCAGTACTTC	CASSPAGQGQETQYF
once	TRBD1	TRBJ2-7	TRBV27	TGTGCCAGCAGTCCCGACAGGGACAGGTCCGAGCAGTACTTC	CASSPDRDRSEQYF
NA	NA	TRBJ1-6	TRBV7-9	TGTGCCAGCAGCTTAGACGGAGTAGTGGGTTCACCCCTCCACTTT	CASSLDGVVGSPLHF
NA	TRBD1	TRBJ1-6	TRBV7-6	TGTGCCAGCAGCCCGAGGGGACAGGGGTTTTCAGGTTCACCCCTCCACTTT	CASSPRGQGFSGSPLHF
few	NA	TRBJ2-1	TRBV19	TGTGCCAGTAGTAAGTGGGAGACTAATGAGCAGTTCTTC	CASSKWETNEQFF
NA	NA	TRBJ1-5	TRBV6-4	TGTGCCAGCAGTGAACGGGGCAATCAGCCCCAGCATTTT	CASSERGNQPQHF
NA	NA	TRBJ1-2	TRBV5-1	TGCGCCAGCAGCTTGACAGTCCCAGACTATGGCTACACCTTC	CASSLTVPDYGYTF
NA	NA	TRBJ1-3	TRBV10-3	TGTGCCATCAGTGAGGAGCCTTTTCTATACTCTGGAAACACCATATATTTT	CAISEEPFLYSGNTIYF
NA	NA	TRBJ1-1	TRBV2	TGTGCCAGCAGTGTGGGCAGGGACACTGAAGCTTTCTTT	CASSVGRDTEAFF
NA	NA	TRBJ2-3	TRBV7-9	TGTGCCAGCAGCTTAAACGGGGGTGGAGATACGCAGTATTTT	CASSLNGGGDTQYF
NA	NA	TRBJ2-5	TRBV5-1	TGCGCCAGCAGCTTGGGACAGGAACAAGAGACCCAGTACTTC	CASSLGQEQETQYF
NA	NA	TRBJ1-1	TRBV28	TGTGAAGCCCAACCCAATGTCGATGCGAACACTGAAGCTTTCTTT	CEAQPNVDANTEAFF
NA	NA	TRBJ2-7	TRBV15	TGTGCCACCAGCAGGATCGACACTTCCTACGAGCAGTACTTC	CATSRIDTSYEQYF
NA	TRBD1	TRBJ2-2	TRBV5-4	TGTGCCAGCAGCACCCCGGGGACAGTTAACACCGGGGAGCTGTTTTTT	CASSTPGTVNTGELFF
NA	TRBD1	TRBJ1-6	TRBV30	TGTGCCTGGAGAGGACAGGGAAATTCACCCCTCCACTTT	CAWRGQGNSPLHF
NA	TRBD2	TRBJ2-7	TRBV28	TGTGCCAGCACCCTGGGACTAGCGGGAGGGTACGAGCAGTACTTC	CASTLGLAGGYEQYF
once	NA	TRBJ1-5	TRBV28	TGTGCCAGCAGCTTATTGCCCCCGGGTTCCTATCAGCCCCAGCATTTT	CASSLLPPGSYQPQHF
NA	TRBD2	TRBJ2-1	TRBV19	TGTGCCAGTAGTAAGGGAGGGAACAATGAGCAGTTCTTC	CASSKGGNNEQFF
NA	TRBD1	TRBJ1-2	TRBV20-1	TGCAGTGCCGCACCAGGGGGGAGCTACACCTTC	CSAAPGGSYTF
NA	TRBD2	TRBJ2-3	TRBV7-2	TGTGCCAGCAGCCCCAGCGTATCCGGCGGGGGGGATACGCAGTATTTT	CASSPSVSGGGDTQYF
NA	TRBD1	TRBJ1-1	TRBV7-2	TGTGCCAGCAGTCAGGGGGCGGGGAGAACTGAAGCTTTCTTT	CASSQGAGRTEAFF
NA	NA	TRBJ2-1	TRBV5-1	TGCGCCAGCAGCTTCGTAGCGGCCACCTACAATGAGCAGTTCTTC	CASSFVAATYNEQFF
NA	NA	TRBJ1-1	TRBV14	TGTGCCAGCAGCCGGGCAATGAACACTGAAGCTTTCTTT	CASSRAMNTEAFF
NA	NA	TRBJ1-2	TRBV30	TGTGCCTGGAGTAGGGGGGGCGGATTCCATGGCTACACCTTC	CAWSRGGGFHGYTF
NA	NA	TRBJ2-7	TRBV7-2	TGTGCCAGCAGCCCGGGAGTCCACAGTTACGAGCAGTACTTC	CASSPGVHSYEQYF
NA	TRBD1	TRBJ1-2	TRBV7-2	TGTGCCAGCAGCTTGGGACAGGGCTCTGGAGGCTATGGCTACACCTTC	CASSLGQGSGGYGYTF
few	NA	TRBJ2-5	TRBV5-4	TGTGCCAGCAGCCTGGGGGCGTTGGAGACCCAGTACTTC	CASSLGALETQYF
few	NA	TRBJ2-2	TRBV4-1	TGCGCCAGCAGCCAAGATCGGAGGGGGGAGCTGTTTTTT	CASSQDRRGELFF
NA	TRBD1	TRBJ2-7	TRBV7-8	TGTGCCAGCAGCGGATACAGGGGACCCAACTACGAGCAGTACTTC	CASSGYRGPNYEQYF
NA	NA	TRBJ2-5	TRBV7-9	TGTGCCAGCAGCTTAGCGTACGGGACACTAGTGACCCAGTACTTC	CASSLAYGTLVTQYF
few	TRBD2	TRBJ2-3	TRBV6-4	TGTGCCAGCAGTGAGGTGGCGGGAGACACAGATACGCAGTATTTT	CASSEVAGDTDTQYF
NA	NA	TRBJ2-7	TRBV28	TGTGCCAGCAGTCGGTCTCCTATCTACGAGCAGTACTTC	CASSRSPIYEQYF
few	NA	TRBJ2-7	TRBV10-3	TGTGCCATCAGTGAGCTGGGGGCGGTCGAGCAGTACTTC	CAISELGAVEQYF